One sample yielded the 9 T cell receptor beta chains listed below, sequenced in a study of blood T cell repertoires in COVID-19. Clones were read by immunoSEQ multiplex PCR, and TCRdb kept only the in-frame ones, dropping some. In the table there are 200,000 to 300,000 clones, approximately 85% of which are singletons. Sequencing used peripheral blood. The receptors derive from a woman in her 30s with acute or convalescent COVID-19.

This clone was seen once. CDR3 in amino acids: CASSPMLRTGLNTEAFF. The CDR3 DNA reads TGTGCCAGCAGCCCCATGTTACGGACAGGTTTGAACACTGAAGCTTTCTTT. The chain couples TRBV5-6 to TRBJ1-1; 7 bases match TRBD1. This CDR3 is built from 17 residues. V shed 4 bases and J 0 bases; nucleotides not matched to a gene: 12. The V gene's germline CDR1 is SGHDT and CDR2 YYEEEE. The variable domain in full, with the rest retrieved from reference TRBV5-6 and TRBJ1-1, is DAGVTQSPTHLIKTRGQQVTLRCSPKSGHDTVSWYQQALGQGPQFIFQYYEEEERQRGNFPDRFSGHQFPNYSSELNVNALLLGDSALYLCASSPMLRTGLNTEAFFGQGTRLTVV.

The rearrangement uses TRBV4-2 and TRBJ2-2; a weak D match, TRBD1 (5 bases). Trimming took off 0 bases at V and 7 bases at J, with 12 bases between the two ends. This CDR3 spans 15 amino acids. Germline V gene lookup returns CDR1 LGHNA and CDR2 YNFKEQ. CDR3 sequence reads: CASSQETQVGGELFF. CDR3 nucleotide sequence: TGTGCCAGCAGCCAAGAGACACAGGTGGGCGGGGAGCTGTTTTTT.

The table lists this clone with a count of one. The chain combines TRBV6-2 or TRBV6-3 with TRBJ1-5; 8 nucleotides align to TRBD1. This CDR3 region has 15 residues. Germline V gene lookup returns CDR1 MNHEY and CDR2 SVGEGT. Trimming at V came to 2 bases and at J to 8 bases, leaving 8 bases not matched to a gene. CDR3 sequence (DNA): TGTGCCAGCAGTTACGGACAGGGCCGTTGGGAGCCCCAGCATTTT. Residues: CASSYGQGRWEPQHF.

The chain has TRBV19 and TRBJ2-2; possible D gene TRBD2, 5 bases. The CDR3 is made up of 15 amino acids. Germline CDR1 reads LNHDA; CDR2 reads SQIVND (reference sequence). The V gene lost 7 bases and the J gene lost 6 bases, with 18 bases spanning the gap. In nucleotides, the CDR3 is TGTGCCAGTACCCGGGGATGGCCCGGGTCCGGGGAGCTGTTTTTT. It encodes CASTRGWPGSGELFF.

The chain combines TRBV19 with TRBJ2-7, with TRBD2 matching 12 bases. J gave up 1 base and V 7 bases, and 2 bases lay outside the gene matches. This CDR3 is 14 amino acids long. Germline CDR1 is LNHDA and CDR2 is SQIVND (reference sequence). CDR3 region: CASKGLAGSYEQYF. As DNA, the CDR3 is TGTGCCAGTAAAGGACTAGCGGGATCCTACGAGCAGTACTTC.

V is TRBV6-6 and J is TRBJ1-6, with a possible D match to TRBD1 (6 bases). Germline CDR1 and CDR2: MNHNY and SVGAGI (reference sequence). V shed 7 bases and J shed 9 bases, with 16 bases lying between them. There are 14 residues in the CDR3. The CDR3 spells CASINRDAISPLHF. DNA for the CDR3: TGTGCCAGCATCAACAGGGACGCCATTTCACCCCTCCACTTT.

The chain links TRBV5-6 to TRBJ1-2; TRBD1 matches 7 bases. This CDR3 is built from 16 residues. In germline, CDR1 is SGHDT, CDR2 YYEEEE. With V trimmed by 4 bases and J by 6 bases, 15 bases remained unmatched. The CDR3 is CASSIELTGRSHGYTF. The CDR3 DNA follows: TGTGCCAGCAGCATAGAGCTGACAGGGAGATCTCATGGCTACACCTTC.

The gene calls are TRBV4-3 and TRBJ2-5; tentative D call: TRBD1 (5 bases). Germline assignment: CDR1 LGHNA and CDR2 YSLEER. The CDR3 consists of 13 residues. The ends were cut back, 4 bases at V and 5 bases at J, with 11 bases in the middle. CDR3 sequence reads: CASSRGVGETQYF. CDR3 nucleotides: TGCGCCAGCAGCCGGGGCGTAGGCGAGACCCAGTACTTC.

V usage is TRBV5-4 and J usage is TRBJ1-4, with D unclear. V was clipped by 0 bases and J by 0 bases, with 9 bases between them. Germline CDR1 is SGHNT and CDR2 is YYREEE (reference sequence). This CDR3 comprises 16 residues. The CDR3 reads CASSLGAGATNEKLFF. The CDR3 DNA follows: TGTGCCAGCAGCTTGGGAGCCGGGGCAACTAATGAAAAACTGTTTTTT. The variable domain in full, completed from reference TRBV5-4 and TRBJ1-4, reads ETGVTQSPTHLIKTRGQQVTLRCSSQSGHNTVSWYQQALGQGPQFIFQYYREEENGRGNFPPRFSGLQFPNYSSELNVNALELDDSALYLCASSLGAGATNEKLFFGSGTQLSVL.